Presented here are 6 T cell receptor beta chains from one specimen sequenced in a study of cytomegalovirus exposure and HLA in healthy donors. Primers included in the PCR were 60 Vbeta and 13 Jbeta primers. Libraries were prepared by immunoSEQ multiplex PCR; TCRdb keeps only in-frame clonotypes and omits some of them. The sample contains approximately 130,000 clones, 85% to 90% of which appear only once. Specimen: PBMCs. The receptors were gathered from a woman younger than 45 in good health and CMV-seropositive.

This clone turned up a few times. The rearrangement joins TRBV4-1 to TRBJ2-1; D might be TRBD1 (6 bases). Germline lookup yields CDR1 MGHRA and CDR2 YSYEKL. Trimming stripped 3 bases from V and 4 bases from J, with 10 bases between. The CDR3 is 14 residues long. In nucleotides, the CDR3 is TGCGCCAGCAGCCAGCAGGGGCTATACAATGAGCAGTTCTTC. Its translation is CASSQQGLYNEQFF.

The chain carries TRBV6-5 and TRBJ1-2; TRBD1 is a possible D gene (5 bases). V dropped 5 bases and J dropped 1 base, with 14 bases sitting between them. In germline, CDR1 is MNHEY, CDR2 SVGAGI. The CDR3 length is 15 residues. The CDR3 sequence is CASSAPIDSNYGYTF. In DNA form, the CDR3 reads TGTGCCAGCAGTGCTCCCATAGACAGTAACTATGGCTACACCTTC.

This chain joins TRBV7-2 and TRBJ2-1, with a tentative D call TRBD2 (7 bases). This CDR3 contains 15 residues. The V gene's germline CDR1 is SGHTA and CDR2 FQGNSA. V was trimmed by 5 bases and J by 4 bases, leaving 15 bases between them. The CDR3 nucleotides read TGTGCCAGCAGCCTGGGGGGGCGGAGGTACAATGAGCAGTTCTTC. It encodes CASSLGGRRYNEQFF.

The CDR3 DNA reads as TGTGCTAGTGCGGACACTGAAGCTTTCTTT. The encoded protein is CASADTEAFF. The V call is TRBV12-5, the J call TRBJ1-1, with D uncertain. The CDR3 runs to 10 residues. Trimming took 7 bases from V and 3 from J, leaving 3 bases between them. CDR1 is LGHNT and CDR2 is FRNRAP in the germline V gene.

CDR3 nucleotides: TGTGCCAGCAGTTTCAGGCATTCCTACGAGCAGTACTTC. Translation: CASSFRHSYEQYF. The V call is TRBV28, the J call TRBJ2-7, with unresolved D. CDR1 and CDR2 (germline): MDHEN, SYDVKM. The CDR3 has 13 amino acids. Trimming shortened V by 3 bases and J by 1 base, and 7 bases separated the two germline ends.

The chain uses TRBV4-1 and TRBJ1-5, with a possible D match to TRBD1 (5 bases). The germline CDR1 and CDR2 sequences are MGHRA and YSYEKL. Trimming took off 0 bases at V and 7 bases at J, with 22 bases between the two ends. CDR3 length: 18 residues. The CDR3 loop is CASSQDRAEAAPGQPQHF. For the CDR3, the DNA is TGCGCCAGCAGCCAAGATCGGGCCGAAGCAGCGCCAGGGCAGCCCCAGCATTTT.